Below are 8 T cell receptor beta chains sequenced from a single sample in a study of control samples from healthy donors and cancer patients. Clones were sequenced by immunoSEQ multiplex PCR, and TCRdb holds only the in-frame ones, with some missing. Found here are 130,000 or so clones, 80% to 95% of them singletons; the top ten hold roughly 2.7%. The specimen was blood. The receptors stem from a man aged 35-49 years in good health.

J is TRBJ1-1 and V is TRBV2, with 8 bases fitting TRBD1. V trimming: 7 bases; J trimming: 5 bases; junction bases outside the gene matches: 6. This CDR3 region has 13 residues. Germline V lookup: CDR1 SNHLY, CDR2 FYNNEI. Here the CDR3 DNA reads TGTGCCAGCACAGGGGGCGAATGGACTGAAGCTTTCTTT. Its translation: CASTGGEWTEAFF. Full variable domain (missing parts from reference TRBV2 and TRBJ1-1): EPEVTQTPSHQVTQMGQEVILRCVPISNHLYFYWYRQILGQKVEFLVSFYNNEISEKSEIFDDQFSVERPDGSNFTLKIRSTKLEDSAMYFCASTGGEWTEAFFGQGTRLTVV.

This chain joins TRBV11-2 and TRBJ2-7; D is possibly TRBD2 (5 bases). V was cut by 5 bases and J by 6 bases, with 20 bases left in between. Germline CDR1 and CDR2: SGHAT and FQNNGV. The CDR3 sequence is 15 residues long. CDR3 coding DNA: TGTGCCAGCAGCGAACCGGGGTCCGCTGGTATCGAGCAGTACTTC. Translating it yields CASSEPGSAGIEQYF.

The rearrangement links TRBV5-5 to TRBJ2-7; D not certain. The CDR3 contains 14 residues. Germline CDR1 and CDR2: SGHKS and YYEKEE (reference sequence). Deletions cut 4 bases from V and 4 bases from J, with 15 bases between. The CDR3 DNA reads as TGTGCCAGCAGCCCTACAGCCGCTCTTTACGAGCAGTACTTC. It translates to CASSPTAALYEQYF.

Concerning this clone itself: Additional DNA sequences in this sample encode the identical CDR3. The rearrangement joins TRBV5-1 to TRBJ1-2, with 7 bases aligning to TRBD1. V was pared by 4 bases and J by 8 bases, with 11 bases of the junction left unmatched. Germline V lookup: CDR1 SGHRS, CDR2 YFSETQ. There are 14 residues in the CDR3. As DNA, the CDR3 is TGCGCCAGCAGCCCAACGACAGGGTCGGGCGGCTACACCTTC. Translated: CASSPTTGSGGYTF.

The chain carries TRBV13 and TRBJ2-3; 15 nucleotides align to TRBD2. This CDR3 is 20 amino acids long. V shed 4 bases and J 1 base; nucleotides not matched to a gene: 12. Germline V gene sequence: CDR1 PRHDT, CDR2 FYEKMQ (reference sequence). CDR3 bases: TGTGCCAGCAGCTCTTCTGGACTAGCGGGGGGGCGGTCGCGCACAGATACGCAGTATTTT. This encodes CASSSSGLAGGRSRTDTQYF.

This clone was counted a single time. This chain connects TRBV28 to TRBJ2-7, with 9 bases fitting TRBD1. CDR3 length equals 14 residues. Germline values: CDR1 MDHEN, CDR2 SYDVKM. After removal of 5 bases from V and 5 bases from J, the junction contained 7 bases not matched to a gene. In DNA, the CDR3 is TGTGCCAGCAGTCAACCACAGGGGGCGGACGAGCAGTACTTC. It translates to CASSQPQGADEQYF. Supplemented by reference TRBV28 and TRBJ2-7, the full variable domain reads DVKVTQSSRYLVKRTGEKVFLECVQDMDHENMFWYRQDPGLGLRLIYFSYDVKMKEKGDIPEGYSVSREKKERFSLILESASTNQTSMYLCASSQPQGADEQYFGPGTRLTVT.

The CDR3 sequence: CAVRAGRGYTF. The CDR3, as DNA: TGTGCTGTGAGGGCCGGAAGAGGCTACACCTTC. This sequence joins TRBV6-5 and TRBJ1-2; D gene unclear. Germline V lookup: CDR1 MNHEY, CDR2 SVGAGI. The CDR3 is made up of 11 amino acids.

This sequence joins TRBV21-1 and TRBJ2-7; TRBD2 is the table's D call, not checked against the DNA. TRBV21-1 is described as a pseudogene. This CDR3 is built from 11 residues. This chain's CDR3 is CASRRKYEQYF. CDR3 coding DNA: TGTGCCAGCAGGAGAAAGTACGAGCAGTACTTC.